One sample yielded the 16 T cell receptor beta chains listed below, sequenced in a study of CD8+ T cells in alopecia areata. Investigators isolated RNA and reverse transcribed it into cDNA to act as the sequencing template. Libraries were prepared by immunoSEQ multiplex PCR; TCRdb keeps only in-frame clonotypes and omits some of them. There are more than 90,000 clones in the sample; roughly 66% occur only once, and approximately 2.6% lies in the top ten. The specimen sequenced was CD4+ T cells sorted from blood. The origin of the receptors is a human donor in good health.

V is TRBV29-1 and J is TRBJ1-4; D unclear. Germline CDR1 and CDR2: SQVTM and ANQGSEA. This CDR3 is built from 10 residues. V gave up 1 base and J gave up 8 bases, with 2 bases separating them. The CDR3 DNA is TGCAGCGTTGAAGTGGAAAAACTGTTTTTT. Translated, it gives CSVEVEKLFF. The entire variable domain, with the rest obtained from reference TRBV29-1 and TRBJ1-4, is as follows: SAVISQKPSRDICQRGTSLTIQCQVDSQVTMMFWYRQQPGQSLTLIATANQGSEATYESGFVIDKFPISRPNLTFSTLTVSNMSPEDSSIYLCSVEVEKLFFGSGTQLSVL.

The rearrangement links TRBV6-5 to TRBJ1-2, with 7 bases that match TRBD1. V lost 6 bases and J lost 2; bases outside the gene matches: 6. Germline lookup yields CDR1 MNHEY and CDR2 SVGAGI. CDR3 length: 14 amino acids. This chain's CDR3 is CASRRGGGNYGYTF. DNA for the CDR3: TGTGCCAGCAGGCGGGGAGGGGGCAACTATGGCTACACCTTC.

The chain is built from TRBV30 and TRBJ2-5; TRBD1 matches 7 bases. The CDR3 has 13 residues. J gave up 5 bases and V 1 base, and 4 bases lay outside the gene matches. CDR1 and CDR2 (germline): GTSNPN, SVGIG (reference sequence). CDR3 coding DNA: TGTGCCTGGAGTGAAGGGGGCAGGGAGACCCAGTACTTC. Its translation: CAWSEGGRETQYF.

V is TRBV13 and J is TRBJ1-1; D ambiguous. CDR1 and CDR2 from the germline V gene are PRHDT and FYEKMQ (reference sequence). V was pared by 5 bases and J by 1 base, with 11 bases between. The CDR3 spans 14 residues. The CDR3 sequence: CASSGGRANTEAFF. CDR3 nucleotide sequence: TGTGCCAGCAGCGGAGGACGAGCGAACACTGAAGCTTTCTTT.

A single count supports this clone. The chain uses TRBV5-6 and TRBJ1-2, with 7 bases fitting TRBD1. Trimming cost V 4 bases and J 4 bases; bases outside gene matches: 10. This CDR3 comprises 15 residues. The germline gives CDR1 SGHDT, CDR2 YYEEEE. This CDR3 is CASSPGQAWGYGYTF. For the CDR3, the DNA is TGTGCCAGCAGCCCTGGACAGGCATGGGGCTATGGCTACACCTTC.

V and J are TRBV30 and TRBJ1-1; D is uncertain. The germline V gene encodes CDR1 GTSNPN and CDR2 SVGIG (reference sequence). The CDR3 has 13 amino acids. Trimming took 0 bases from V and 5 from J, leaving 10 bases between them. CDR3 bases: TGTGCCTGGAGTGTACGGTCGGGAACTGAAGCTTTCTTT. It specifies CAWSVRSGTEAFF.

V is TRBV29-1 and J is TRBJ2-7; D may be TRBD2 (5 bases). Trimming pared 3 bases from V and 5 bases from J, leaving 14 bases between. This CDR3 comprises 13 residues. Per the germline V gene, CDR1 is SQVTM and CDR2 is ANQGSEA. Here the CDR3 DNA reads TGCAGCGTTGATTCAGGACTTCAGGACGAGCAGTACTTC. Its protein product is CSVDSGLQDEQYF.

There are a few counts of this clone. This sequence joins TRBV7-2 and TRBJ2-4; D is possibly TRBD1 (6 bases). Trimming stripped 4 bases from V and 7 bases from J, with 11 bases between. CDR1 and CDR2 (germline): SGHTA, FQGNSA. The CDR3 contains 13 residues. The CDR3 nucleotides read TGTGCCAGCAGCTACGACAGGTGGAACATTCAGTACTTC. It specifies CASSYDRWNIQYF.

This chain links TRBV10-2 with TRBJ2-4; TRBD2 agrees at 12 bases. The junction had 12 bases not matched to a gene; V was cut back by 6 bases and J by 9 bases. The CDR3 loop spans 16 amino acids. Germline values: CDR1 WSHSY, CDR2 SAAADI. CDR3 coding DNA: TGCGCCAGCAGCCCCACCCTAGCGGGGGGGCAGGGCATTCAGTACTTC. It is translated as CASSPTLAGGQGIQYF.

In DNA form, the CDR3 reads TGCGCCAGCAGCCAAGATCCGGGGCGGCGTTATGGCTACACCTTC. Protein product: CASSQDPGRRYGYTF. The rearrangement links TRBV4-1 to TRBJ1-2; possibly TRBD1 for D (5 bases). Looked up from germline, CDR1 is MGHRA and CDR2 is YSYEKL. Trimming shortened V by 0 bases and J by 5 bases, and 13 bases separated the two germline ends. This CDR3 comprises 15 residues.

This clone was observed a few times. The chain employs TRBV6-6 and TRBJ1-2, with D possibly TRBD1 on 5 matching bases. Germline CDR1 is MNHNY and CDR2 is SVGAGI (reference sequence). CDR3 length equals 13 residues. V was cut by 7 bases and J by 7 bases, with 16 bases left in between. The CDR3: CASTGTQGGGYTF. DNA for the CDR3: TGTGCCAGCACCGGGACCCAAGGAGGTGGCTACACCTTC.

Worth noting for this clone: At one of its ends the junction is not consistent with the germline gene, which may arise from a read error. This rearrangement joins TRBV5-4 to TRBJ2-5; D is tentatively TRBD1 or TRBD2 (5 bases each). CDR1 and CDR2 from the germline V gene are SGHNT and YYREEE (reference sequence). This CDR3 contains 15 residues. The CDR3 coding sequence is TGTGCCAGCAGCTTGGCCTATCGGGGCCAAGCGACCCAGTACTTC. It yields the protein CASSLAYRGQATQYF.

V gene TRBV30 combines with J gene TRBJ1-5; D gene unclear. V lost 0 bases and J 5 bases, leaving 5 bases between the germline ends. Per the germline V gene, CDR1 is GTSNPN and CDR2 is SVGIG (reference sequence). The CDR3 contains 12 residues. The CDR3 DNA reads TGTGCCTGGAGTGTAAAAGATCAGCCCCAGCATTTT. Encoded protein: CAWSVKDQPQHF.

A single count supports this clone. The chain joins TRBV7-2 to TRBJ2-5, with D unclear. CDR3 length: 11 residues. Germline V gene data show CDR1 as SGHTA and CDR2 as FQGNSA. The V gene lost 5 bases and the J gene lost 5 bases, with 6 bases spanning the gap. The CDR3 loop is CASSVLETQYF. CDR3 sequence (DNA): TGTGCCAGCAGCGTCCTGGAGACCCAGTACTTC.

This chain connects TRBV6-6 to TRBJ2-5; unclear D gene. Trimming removed 7 bases from V and 5 bases from J, with 8 bases in between. The CDR3 consists of 11 residues. Germline loops: CDR1 MNHNY, CDR2 SVGAGI (reference sequence). The CDR3 region is CASTSGETQYF. The CDR3 DNA is TGTGCCAGCACTTCTGGGGAGACCCAGTACTTC.

This chain uses TRBV29-1 with TRBJ2-5, with 9 nucleotides matching TRBD1. From germline, CDR1 is SQVTM and CDR2 ANQGSEA. The CDR3 loop spans 14 amino acids. CDR3 protein: CSGVKGQGLGTQYF. CDR3 in DNA: TGCAGTGGGGTGAAGGGACAGGGTTTGGGGACCCAGTACTTC.